This TCR beta chain appears in the sequencing data of a study of T cell responses to AZD1222 COVID-19 vaccine. Profiled with immunoSEQ multiplex PCR; TCRdb holds only in-frame clones, not every one. The sample yields 130,000 to 150,000 clones, 90% to 95% seen once. V gave up 1 base and J gave up 8 bases; unmatched junction bases: 4. The germline gives CDR1 SGHAT, CDR2 FQNNGV. This CDR3 comprises 16 residues. The V call is TRBV11-2, the J call TRBJ2-3; TRBD2 matches 15 bases. This sequence was found in an adult who had recovered from COVID-19. The sequences come from peripheral blood, collected after recovery from COVID-19. The CDR3 reads CASSLGTSGRGGTQYF. Here the CDR3 DNA reads TGTGCCAGCAGCTTAGGGACTAGCGGGAGGGGGGGTACGCAGTATTTT.